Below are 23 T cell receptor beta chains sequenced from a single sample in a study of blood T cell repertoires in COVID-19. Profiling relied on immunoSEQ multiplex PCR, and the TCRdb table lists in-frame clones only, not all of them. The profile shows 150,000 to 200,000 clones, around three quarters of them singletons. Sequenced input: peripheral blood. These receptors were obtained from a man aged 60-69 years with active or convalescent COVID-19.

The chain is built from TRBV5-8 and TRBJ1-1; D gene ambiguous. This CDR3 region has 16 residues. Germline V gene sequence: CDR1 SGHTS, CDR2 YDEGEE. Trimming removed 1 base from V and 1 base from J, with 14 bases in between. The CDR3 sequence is CASSLNGGTRNTEAFF. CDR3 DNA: TGTGCCAGCAGCTTGAACGGCGGAACCAGGAACACTGAAGCTTTCTTT.

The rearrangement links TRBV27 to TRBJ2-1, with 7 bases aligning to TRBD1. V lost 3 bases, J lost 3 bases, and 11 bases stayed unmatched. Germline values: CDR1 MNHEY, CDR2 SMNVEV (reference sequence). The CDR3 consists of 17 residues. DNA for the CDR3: TGTGCCAGCAGTTTTTTAGGGGGCGGTATAAGCTACAATGAGCAGTTCTTC. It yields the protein CASSFLGGGISYNEQFF.

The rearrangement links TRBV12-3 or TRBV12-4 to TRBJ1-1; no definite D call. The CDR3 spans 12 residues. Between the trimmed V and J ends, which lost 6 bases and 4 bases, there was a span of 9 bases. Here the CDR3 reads CASSPGGTEAFF. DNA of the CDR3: TGTGCCAGCAGCCCTGGCGGCACTGAAGCTTTCTTT.

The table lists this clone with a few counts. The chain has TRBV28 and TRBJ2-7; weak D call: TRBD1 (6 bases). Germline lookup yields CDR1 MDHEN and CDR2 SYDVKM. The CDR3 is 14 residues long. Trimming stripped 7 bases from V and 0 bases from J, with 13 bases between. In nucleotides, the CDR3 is TGTGCCAGCACTCAACAGGGTCGCTCCTACGAGCAGTACTTC. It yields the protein CASTQQGRSYEQYF.

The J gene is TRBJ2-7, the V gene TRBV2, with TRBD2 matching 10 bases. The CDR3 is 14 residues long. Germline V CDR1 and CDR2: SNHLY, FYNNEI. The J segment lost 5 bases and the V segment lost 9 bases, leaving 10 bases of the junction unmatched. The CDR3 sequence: CARARSGRAHEQYF. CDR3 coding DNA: TGTGCCAGGGCCCGGAGCGGGAGGGCCCACGAGCAGTACTTC. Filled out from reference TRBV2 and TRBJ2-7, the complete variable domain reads EPEVTQTPSHQVTQMGQEVILRCVPISNHLYFYWYRQILGQKVEFLVSFYNNEISEKSEIFDDQFSVERPDGSNFTLKIRSTKLEDSAMYFCARARSGRAHEQYFGPGTRLTVT.

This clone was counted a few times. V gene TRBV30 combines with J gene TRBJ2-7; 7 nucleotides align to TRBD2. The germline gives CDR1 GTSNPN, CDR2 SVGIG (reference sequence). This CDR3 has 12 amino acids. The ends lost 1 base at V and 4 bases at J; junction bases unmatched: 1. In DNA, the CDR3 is TGTGCCTGGAGTGGGGAGGGTTACGAGCAGTACTTC. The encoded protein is CAWSGEGYEQYF.

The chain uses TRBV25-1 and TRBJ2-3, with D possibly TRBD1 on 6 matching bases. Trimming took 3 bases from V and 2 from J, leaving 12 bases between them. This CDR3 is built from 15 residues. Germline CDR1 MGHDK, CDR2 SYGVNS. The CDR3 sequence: CASSDTGTTTDTQYF. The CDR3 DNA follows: TGTGCCAGCAGTGACACAGGGACGACCACAGATACGCAGTATTTT.

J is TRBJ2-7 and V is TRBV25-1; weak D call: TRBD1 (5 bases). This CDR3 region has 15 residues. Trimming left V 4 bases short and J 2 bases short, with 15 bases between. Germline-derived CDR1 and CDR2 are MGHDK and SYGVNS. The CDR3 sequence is CASSGGQLPPYEQYF. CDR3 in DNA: TGTGCCAGCAGTGGGGGCCAGCTACCCCCCTACGAGCAGTACTTC.

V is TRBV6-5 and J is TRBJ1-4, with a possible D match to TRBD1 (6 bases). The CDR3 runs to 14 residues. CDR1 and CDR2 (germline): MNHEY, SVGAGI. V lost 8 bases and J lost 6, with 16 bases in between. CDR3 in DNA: TGTGCCAGCCTAAGTGGGGCAGGGGATGAAAAACTGTTTTTT. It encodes CASLSGAGDEKLFF.

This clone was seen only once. CDR3 nucleotide sequence: TGTGCCAGCAGTATAGCGGGAGTAGATACGCAGTATTTT. It codes for CASSIAGVDTQYF. This sequence joins TRBV7-3 and TRBJ2-3; 9 bases are a match to TRBD2. Germline V gene lookup returns CDR1 SGHTA and CDR2 FQGTGA. CDR3 size: 13 residues. Trimming at V came to 6 bases and at J to 5 bases, leaving 3 bases not matched to a gene.

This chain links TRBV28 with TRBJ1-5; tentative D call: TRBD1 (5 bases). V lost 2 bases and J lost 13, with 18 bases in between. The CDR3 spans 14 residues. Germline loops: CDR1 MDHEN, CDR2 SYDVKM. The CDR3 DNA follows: TGTGCCAGCAGTTTAGGGTGGGGCTCGGGTCCACAGCATTTT. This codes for CASSLGWGSGPQHF.

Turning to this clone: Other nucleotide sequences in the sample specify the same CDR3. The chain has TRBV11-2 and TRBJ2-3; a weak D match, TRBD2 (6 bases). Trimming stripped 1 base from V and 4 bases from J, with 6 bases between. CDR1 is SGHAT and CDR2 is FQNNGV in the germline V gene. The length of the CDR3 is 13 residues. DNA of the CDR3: TGTGCCAGCAGCTTAGCGGGAGCAGATACGCAGTATTTT. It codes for CASSLAGADTQYF.

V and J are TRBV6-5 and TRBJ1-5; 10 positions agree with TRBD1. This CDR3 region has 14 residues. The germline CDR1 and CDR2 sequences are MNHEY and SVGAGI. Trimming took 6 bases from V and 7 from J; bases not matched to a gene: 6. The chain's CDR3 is CASSHGQGDQPQHF. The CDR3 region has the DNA TGTGCCAGCAGCCACGGACAGGGGGACCAGCCCCAGCATTTT.

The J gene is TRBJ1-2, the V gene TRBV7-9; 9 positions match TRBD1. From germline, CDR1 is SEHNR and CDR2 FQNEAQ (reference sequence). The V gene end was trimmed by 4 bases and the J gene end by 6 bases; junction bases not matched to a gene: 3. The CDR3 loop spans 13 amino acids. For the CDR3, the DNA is TGTGCCAGCAGCTGGGACAGGGTTAATGGCTACACCTTC. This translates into CASSWDRVNGYTF.

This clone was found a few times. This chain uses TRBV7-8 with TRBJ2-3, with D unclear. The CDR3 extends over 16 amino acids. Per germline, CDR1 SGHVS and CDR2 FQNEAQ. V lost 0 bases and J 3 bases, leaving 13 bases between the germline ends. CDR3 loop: CASSLAAIRSTDTQYF. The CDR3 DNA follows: TGTGCCAGCAGCTTAGCAGCCATACGGAGTACAGATACGCAGTATTTT.

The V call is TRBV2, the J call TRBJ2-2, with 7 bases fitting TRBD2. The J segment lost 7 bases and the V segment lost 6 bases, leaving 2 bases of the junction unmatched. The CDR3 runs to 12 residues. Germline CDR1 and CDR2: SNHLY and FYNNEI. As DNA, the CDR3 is TGTGCCAGCAGATCGGGAGGCGGGGAGCTGTTTTTT. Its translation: CASRSGGGELFF.

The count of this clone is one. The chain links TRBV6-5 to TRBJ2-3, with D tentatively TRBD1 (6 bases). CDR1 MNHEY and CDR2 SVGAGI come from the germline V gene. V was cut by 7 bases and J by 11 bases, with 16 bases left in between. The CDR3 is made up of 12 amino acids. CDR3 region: CASTSRGDKQYF. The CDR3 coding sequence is TGTGCCAGCACATCGAGAGGGGACAAGCAGTATTTT.

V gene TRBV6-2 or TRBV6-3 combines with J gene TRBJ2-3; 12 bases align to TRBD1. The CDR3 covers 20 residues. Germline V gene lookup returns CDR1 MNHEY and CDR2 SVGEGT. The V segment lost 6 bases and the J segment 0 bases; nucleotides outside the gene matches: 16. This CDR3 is CASSTRDRGRPGISTDTQYF. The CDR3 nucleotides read TGTGCCAGCAGCACGAGGGACAGGGGGCGCCCCGGCATTAGCACAGATACGCAGTATTTT.

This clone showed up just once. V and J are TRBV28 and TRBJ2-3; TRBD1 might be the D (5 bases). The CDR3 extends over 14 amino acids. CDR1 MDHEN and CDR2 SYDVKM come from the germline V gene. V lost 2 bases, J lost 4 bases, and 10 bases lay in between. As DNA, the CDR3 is TGTGCCAGCAGTTTACTAGGGGCCGCAGATACGCAGTATTTT. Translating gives CASSLLGAADTQYF.

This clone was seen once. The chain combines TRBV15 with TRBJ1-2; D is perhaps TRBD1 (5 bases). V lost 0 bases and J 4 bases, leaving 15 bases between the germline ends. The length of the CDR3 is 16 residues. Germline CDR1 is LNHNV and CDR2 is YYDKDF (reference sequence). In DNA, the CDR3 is TGTGCCACCAGCAGAGATGGGAGGGGCGCGGGCTATGGCTACACCTTC. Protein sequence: CATSRDGRGAGYGYTF.

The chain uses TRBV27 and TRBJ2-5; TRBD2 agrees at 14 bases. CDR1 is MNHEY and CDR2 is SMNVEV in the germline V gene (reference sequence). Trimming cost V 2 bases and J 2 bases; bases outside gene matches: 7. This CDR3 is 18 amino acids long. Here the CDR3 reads CASSLVGLAGVWQETQYF. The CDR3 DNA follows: TGTGCCAGCAGTTTAGTGGGACTAGCGGGAGTTTGGCAAGAGACCCAGTACTTC.

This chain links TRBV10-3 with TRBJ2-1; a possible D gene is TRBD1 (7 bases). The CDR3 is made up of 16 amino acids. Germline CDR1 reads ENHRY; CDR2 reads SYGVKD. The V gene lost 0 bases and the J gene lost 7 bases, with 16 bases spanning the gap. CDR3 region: CAISESRQGGINEQFF. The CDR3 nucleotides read TGTGCCATCAGTGAGTCCCGACAGGGAGGAATAAATGAGCAGTTCTTC.

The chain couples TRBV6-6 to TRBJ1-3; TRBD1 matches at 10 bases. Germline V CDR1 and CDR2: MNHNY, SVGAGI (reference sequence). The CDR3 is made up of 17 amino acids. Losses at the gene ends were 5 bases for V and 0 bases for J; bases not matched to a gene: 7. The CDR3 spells CASSPRTGGVSGNTIYF. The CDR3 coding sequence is TGTGCCAGCAGTCCGCGGACAGGGGGGGTCTCTGGAAACACCATATATTTT.